The rows below give T cell receptor beta chains drawn from one sample of a study of cytomegalovirus exposure and HLA in healthy donors. Sequencing used immunoSEQ multiplex PCR; TCRdb keeps in-frame clones, though not all of them. This table has about 150,000 clones, 73% appearing once. What was sequenced was PBMCs. All receptors derive from a woman aged 18-35 years in good health and CMV-seropositive. The conserved cysteine and the conserved F or W are not part of the CDR3 here.

v_call: TRBV7-2
j_call: TRBJ1-6
cdr3_aa: ASSHQQGRSPLH

v_call: TRBV19
j_call: TRBJ1-1
cdr3_aa: ASSIKMTGEGTEAF

v_call: TRBV19
j_call: TRBJ2-1
cdr3_aa: ASSTTDEQF

v_call: TRBV6-5
j_call: TRBJ2-2
cdr3_aa: ASSLSTGELF

v_call: TRBV19
j_call: TRBJ1-5
cdr3_aa: ASGLQNQPQH

v_call: TRBV18
j_call: TRBJ2-5
cdr3_aa: ASSPEETQY

v_call: TRBV19
j_call: TRBJ2-2
cdr3_aa: ASSIGEGGAGELF

v_call: TRBV15
j_call: TRBJ1-1
cdr3_aa: ATSPTGGINTEAF

v_call: TRBV7-8
j_call: TRBJ2-3
cdr3_aa: ASSPRTGSLTDTQY

v_call: TRBV30
j_call: TRBJ1-6
cdr3_aa: AWSDRGAYNSPLH

v_call: TRBV5-4
j_call: TRBJ2-1
cdr3_aa: ASNLVGSGPEQF

v_call: TRBV6-5
j_call: TRBJ1-6
cdr3_aa: ASSYAQGGSPLH

v_call: TRBV18
j_call: TRBJ1-1
cdr3_aa: ASSPLNTEAF

v_call: TRBV29-1
j_call: TRBJ2-7
cdr3_aa: SVGGQGAAYEQY

v_call: TRBV30
j_call: TRBJ1-2
cdr3_aa: AWSVIRGTPRGVGGYT

v_call: TRBV7-2
j_call: TRBJ2-7
cdr3_aa: ASSLPYGLEQY

v_call: TRBV11-2
j_call: TRBJ1-4
cdr3_aa: ASGLGGQGQIATNEKLF

v_call: TRBV13
j_call: TRBJ2-3
cdr3_aa: ASSSGGGPDTQY

v_call: TRBV5-4
j_call: TRBJ2-3
cdr3_aa: ASSSATSGGQGDTQY

v_call: TRBV30
j_call: TRBJ2-5
cdr3_aa: ACSSEETQY

v_call: TRBV28
j_call: TRBJ1-5
cdr3_aa: ASSPPGQPQH

v_call: TRBV5-1
j_call: TRBJ2-1
cdr3_aa: ASVLAPNNEQF

v_call: TRBV4-3
j_call: TRBJ1-5
cdr3_aa: ASSQGQGRDQPQH

v_call: TRBV20-1
j_call: TRBJ1-1
cdr3_aa: SASVDTEAF

v_call: TRBV19
j_call: TRBJ2-3
cdr3_aa: ASSLGSTQY

v_call: TRBV6-5
j_call: TRBJ1-1
cdr3_aa: ASGQLNTEAF

v_call: TRBV6-6
j_call: TRBJ2-1
cdr3_aa: ASSYGASNEQF

v_call: TRBV7-2
j_call: TRBJ2-2
cdr3_aa: ASSWSRSGTGELF

v_call: TRBV11-2
j_call: TRBJ1-1
cdr3_aa: ASSLVRQTAF

v_call: TRBV19
j_call: TRBJ1-2
cdr3_aa: ASSSSSETGAYGYT

v_call: TRBV10-3
j_call: TRBJ1-1
cdr3_aa: ASHRGTEAF

v_call: TRBV30
j_call: TRBJ1-2
cdr3_aa: AWTGNYGYT

v_call: TRBV7-9
j_call: TRBJ1-1
cdr3_aa: ASRSRDSRNTEAF

v_call: TRBV5-4
j_call: TRBJ2-3
cdr3_aa: ASSLQRGNTDTQY

v_call: TRBV6-1
j_call: TRBJ2-1
cdr3_aa: ASSEDPGLDAYNEQF

v_call: TRBV9
j_call: TRBJ1-6
cdr3_aa: ASSVGGKGSPLH

v_call: TRBV4-3
j_call: TRBJ1-2
cdr3_aa: ASSPHRQGEGYT

v_call: TRBV7-2
j_call: TRBJ2-5
cdr3_aa: ASSPVRGGGETQY

v_call: TRBV6-5
j_call: TRBJ1-1
cdr3_aa: ASSWSGVYTEAF

v_call: TRBV4-1
j_call: TRBJ1-1
cdr3_aa: ASSQVQGGDTEAF